This entry lists 29 T cell receptor beta chains sequenced from one sample in a study of cytomegalovirus exposure and HLA in healthy donors (TCRdb year 2017). The library relied on the immunoSEQ multiplex PCR assay. TCRdb holds this immuneACCESS table with in-frame rearrangements only. Some clones are missing; in checked studies, unresolved V genes explain under half, and the rest has no known cause. The sample has 92,000 or so clones on record, around 96% of them singletons. Jointly, the top ten make up over 0.7% of the sample. The sequenced material came from PBMCs. All receptors come from a man aged 18 to 30 in good health and CMV-seronegative.

CDR3 DNA sequence: TGTGCCTGGAGTCAGGGGTTGGTCTCTGGGGCCAACGTCCTGACTTTC. This gives the protein CAWSQGLVSGANVLTF. V gene TRBV30 combines with J gene TRBJ2-6, with D possibly matching TRBD1 (6 bases). With 2 bases removed from V and 0 bases from J, the gap between germline ends came to 11 bases. Germline CDR1 is GTSNPN and CDR2 is SVGIG (reference sequence). The length of the CDR3 is 16 residues. The full variable domain, with the rest looked up from reference TRBV30 and TRBJ2-6, is SQTIHQWPATLVQPVGSPLSLECTVEGTSNPNLYWYRQAAGRGLQLLFYSVGIGQISSEVPQNLSASRPQDRQFILSSKKLLLSDSGFYLCAWSQGLVSGANVLTFGAGSRLTVL.

The V gene is TRBV18, the J gene TRBJ2-7; D perhaps matches TRBD2 (5 bases). The germline V gene encodes CDR1 KGHSH and CDR2 LQKENI. V lost 5 bases to trimming and J lost 2 bases, with 13 bases between them. There are 14 residues in the CDR3. For the CDR3, the DNA is TGTGCCAGCTCAAGAGGGCCGGACCCCTACGAGCAGTACGTC. Amino acids: CASSRGPDPYEQYV.

The chain joins TRBV11-3 to TRBJ1-1, with D perhaps matching TRBD1 (6 bases). The V gene lost 8 bases and the J gene lost 5 bases, with 15 bases spanning the gap. The CDR3 length is 13 residues. The V gene's germline CDR1 is SGHNT and CDR2 YENEEA. CDR3 sequence reads: CASCSGANTEAFF. The DNA for the CDR3 is TGTGCCAGCTGTTCAGGGGCGAATACTGAAGCTTTCTTT.

V and J are TRBV28 and TRBJ1-2, with D maybe TRBD1 (6 bases). From germline, CDR1 is MDHEN and CDR2 SYDVKM. The CDR3 spans 13 residues. The V end lost 3 bases, the J end lost 3 bases, and 8 bases lay between the germline ends. In DNA form, the CDR3 reads TGTGCCAGCAGTTTCCGGACAGACTATGGCTACACCTTC. Its translation is CASSFRTDYGYTF.

J is TRBJ2-3 and V is TRBV5-1; TRBD1 aligns across 7 bases. The CDR3 runs to 15 residues. With V trimmed by 6 bases and J by 0 bases, 7 bases remained unmatched. CDR1 SGHRS and CDR2 YFSETQ come from the germline V gene. This CDR3 is CASTSGTASTDTQYF. In DNA form, the CDR3 reads TGCGCCAGCACCTCCGGGACAGCGAGCACAGATACGCAGTATTTT.

The rearrangement uses TRBV28 and TRBJ2-3, with 10 bases identical to TRBD1. V was pared by 7 bases and J by 6 bases, with 7 bases of the junction left unmatched. Germline assignment: CDR1 MDHEN and CDR2 SYDVKM. The CDR3 is made up of 14 amino acids. In DNA form, the CDR3 reads TGTGCCAGCATCCCGGGACAGGGGCCGGATACGCAGTATTTT. Residues: CASIPGQGPDTQYF.

The V and J genes are TRBV6-6 and TRBJ1-5; 7 nucleotides align to TRBD1. Germline-derived CDR1 and CDR2 are MNHNY and SVGAGI (reference sequence). V shed 7 bases and J 0 bases; nucleotides not matched to a gene: 9. The CDR3 loop spans 16 amino acids. CDR3 amino acids: CASTQGVGISNQPQHF. For the CDR3, the DNA is TGTGCCAGCACCCAGGGGGTAGGGATTAGCAATCAGCCCCAGCATTTT.

The chain joins TRBV6-5 to TRBJ2-3; 8 positions match TRBD2. The germline CDR1 and CDR2 sequences are MNHEY and SVGAGI. CDR3 length equals 15 residues. The ends lost 5 bases at V and 6 bases at J; junction bases unmatched: 10. In DNA, the CDR3 is TGTGCCAGCAGTCCCCCTGCGGGAGGATGGGATACGCAGTATTTT. This sequence encodes CASSPPAGGWDTQYF.

The V gene is TRBV4-2, the J gene TRBJ2-3; 8 bases fit TRBD2. Losses at the gene ends were 1 base for V and 0 bases for J; bases not matched to a gene: 3. CDR1 and CDR2 from the germline V gene are LGHNA and YNFKEQ. The CDR3 length is 16 residues. CDR3: CASSQGGTRSTDTQYF. The CDR3 region has the DNA TGTGCCAGCAGCCAAGGAGGGACTAGGAGCACAGATACGCAGTATTTT.

This sequence joins TRBV27 and TRBJ1-1, with 9 bases identical to TRBD1. This CDR3 comprises 14 residues. The trim removed 6 bases at V and 2 bases at J, leaving 4 bases unmatched. Germline CDR1 and CDR2: MNHEY and SMNVEV (reference sequence). The CDR3 DNA sequence: TGTGCCAGCAGGGACAGGGGCTCCAACACTGAAGCTTTCTTT. Its translation: CASRDRGSNTEAFF.

The chain uses TRBV5-6 and TRBJ1-1; perhaps TRBD1 as D (5 bases). From germline, CDR1 is SGHDT and CDR2 YYEEEE. V lost 3 bases to trimming and J lost 6 bases, with 15 bases between them. This CDR3 is built from 14 residues. For the CDR3, the DNA is TGTGCCAGCAGCTACGGGACTCTTTCTGCTGAAGCTTTCTTT. Translation: CASSYGTLSAEAFF.

This chain uses TRBV19 with TRBJ1-2; unclear D gene. The CDR3 totals 14 residues. Trimming stripped 8 bases from V and 0 bases from J, with 13 bases between. Per the germline V gene, CDR1 is LNHDA and CDR2 is SQIVND (reference sequence). The CDR3 loop reads CASPILGSNYGYTF. As DNA, the CDR3 is TGTGCCAGTCCGATCCTGGGCTCTAACTATGGCTACACCTTC.

The chain joins TRBV9 to TRBJ2-1; tentative D call: TRBD1 (7 bases). Germline V gene data show CDR1 as SGDLS and CDR2 as YYNGEE. V was clipped by 4 bases and J by 2 bases, with 13 bases between them. CDR3 length: 15 amino acids. The CDR3 sequence is CASSQGGETYNEQFF. CDR3 bases: TGTGCCAGCAGCCAGGGGGGAGAAACCTACAATGAGCAGTTCTTC. Complete variable domain (other parts from reference TRBV9 and TRBJ2-1): DSGVTQTPKHLITATGQRVTLRCSPRSGDLSVYWYQQSLDQGLQFLIQYYNGEERAKGNILERFSAQQFPDLHSELNLSSLELGDSALYFCASSQGGETYNEQFFGPGTRLTVL.

The rearrangement joins TRBV27 to TRBJ2-3, with 8 bases matching TRBD1. The junction had 6 bases not matched to a gene; V was cut back by 4 bases and J by 0 bases. CDR1 and CDR2 from the germline V gene are MNHEY and SMNVEV (reference sequence). CDR3 length: 16 residues. The CDR3 nucleotides are TGTGCCAGCAGTTCCCCAGGGGGCCCTAGCACAGATACGCAGTATTTT. Protein product: CASSSPGGPSTDTQYF.

The V gene is TRBV6-1, the J gene TRBJ2-6; 9 bases match TRBD1. This CDR3 region has 18 residues. Trimming removed 2 bases from V and 4 bases from J; junction bases left unmatched: 9. Germline values: CDR1 MNHNS, CDR2 SASEGT. The CDR3 sequence is CASSESGTGLDGANVLTF. The CDR3 nucleotides read TGTGCCAGCAGTGAATCTGGGACAGGGTTGGACGGGGCCAACGTCCTGACTTTC.

The rearrangement links TRBV28 to TRBJ1-1; D ambiguous. The length of the CDR3 is 16 residues. The V end lost 8 bases, the J end lost 1 base, and 20 bases lay between the germline ends. Germline-derived CDR1 and CDR2 are MDHEN and SYDVKM. The CDR3 is CASSLPPPRSNTEAFF. In nucleotides, the CDR3 is TGTGCCAGCTCTTTGCCCCCTCCCAGGTCGAACACTGAAGCTTTCTTT.

CDR3: CAWRPQGRLNQPQHF. The CDR3 region has the DNA TGTGCCTGGAGACCTCAAGGGAGGCTCAATCAGCCCCAGCATTTT. The chain employs TRBV30 and TRBJ1-5; D is ambiguous. V gave up 3 bases and J gave up 3 bases, with 15 bases separating them. CDR1 and CDR2 from the germline V gene are GTSNPN and SVGIG (reference sequence). CDR3 size: 15 residues.

V is TRBV7-2 and J is TRBJ2-2, with TRBD2 matching over 7 bases. This CDR3 contains 15 residues. Looked up from germline, CDR1 is SGHTA and CDR2 is FQGNSA. After removal of 1 base from V and 5 bases from J, the junction contained 4 bases not matched to a gene. This CDR3 is CASSLGWGGTGELFF. CDR3 bases: TGTGCCAGCAGCTTAGGTTGGGGGGGAACCGGGGAGCTGTTTTTT.

The chain is built from TRBV5-4 and TRBJ2-5, with 9 bases identical to TRBD1. The germline V gene has CDR1 SGHNT and CDR2 YYREEE (reference sequence). J was trimmed by 1 base and V by 2 bases; bases with no gene match: 3. The CDR3 is made up of 15 amino acids. This CDR3 is CASSFPGQGQETQYF. CDR3 bases: TGTGCCAGCAGCTTCCCGGGACAGGGCCAAGAGACCCAGTACTTC.

This chain uses TRBV4-3 with TRBJ2-1; 10 positions agree with TRBD1. The CDR3 extends over 14 amino acids. With V trimmed by 8 bases and J by 6 bases, 7 bases remained unmatched. The V gene's germline CDR1 is LGHNA and CDR2 YSLEER. The CDR3 protein is CASSRDRGGNEQFF. The CDR3 DNA reads TGCGCCAGCTCGCGGGACAGGGGTGGCAATGAGCAGTTCTTC.

The chain links TRBV13 to TRBJ2-7, with 11 bases aligning to TRBD2. Germline V gene sequence: CDR1 PRHDT, CDR2 FYEKMQ (reference sequence). The CDR3 totals 18 residues. V was clipped by 5 bases and J by 0 bases; unmatched bases: 12. Here the CDR3 reads CASSPAGLAVITSYEQYF. The CDR3 DNA is TGTGCCAGCAGCCCGGCGGGACTAGCGGTAATCACCTCCTACGAGCAGTACTTC.

V is TRBV27 and J is TRBJ2-5, with 12 bases fitting TRBD2. Germline CDR1 and CDR2: MNHEY and SMNVEV (reference sequence). The junction had 10 bases not matched to a gene; V was cut back by 3 bases and J by 5 bases. The CDR3 length is 17 residues. The CDR3 nucleotides read TGTGCCAGCAGTTTTGGACCTAGCGGGAGGGCCTGGGAGACCCAGTACTTC. Translating it yields CASSFGPSGRAWETQYF.

In this sample, this clone turned up once. The rearrangement uses TRBV4-1 and TRBJ2-5; D is possibly TRBD1 (6 bases). Germline V lookup: CDR1 MGHRA, CDR2 YSYEKL. This CDR3 region has 15 residues. V was cut by 4 bases and J by 5 bases, with 17 bases left in between. CDR3 DNA: TGCGCCAGCAGCCGCCCCGGGACAATCCGTGAGACCCAGTACTTC. Translation gives CASSRPGTIRETQYF.

Here the CDR3 DNA reads TGTGCCAGCACGGCCCGGGTAAACACCGGGGAGCTGTTTTTT. It translates to CASTARVNTGELFF. The chain combines TRBV14 with TRBJ2-2; D is undetermined. Looked up from germline, CDR1 is SGHDN and CDR2 is FVKESK. The length of the CDR3 is 14 residues. V was cut by 7 bases and J by 2 bases, with 11 bases left in between.

This chain joins TRBV25-1 and TRBJ1-1, with TRBD1 matching 9 bases. The CDR3 is 14 amino acids. V shed 6 bases and J 11 bases; nucleotides not matched to a gene: 13. Germline loops: CDR1 MGHDK, CDR2 SYGVNS. The CDR3 DNA is TGTGCCAGCAGCCCCCGGACAGGGGCTACAGAGGCTTTCTTT. Translating it yields CASSPRTGATEAFF.

The chain carries TRBV7-9 and TRBJ2-7; maybe TRBD2 (6 bases). This CDR3 spans 13 amino acids. In germline, CDR1 is SEHNR, CDR2 FQNEAQ (reference sequence). Trimming cost V 5 bases and J 4 bases, with 12 bases left between them. The CDR3 DNA reads as TGTGCCAGCAGCGCCGGGACTCAATACGAGCAGTACGTC. It specifies CASSAGTQYEQYV.

CDR3 bases: TGTGCCAGCAGCCAGACGGACACGAGCAATCAGCCCCAGCATTTT. It specifies CASSQTDTSNQPQHF. This chain connects TRBV11-2 to TRBJ1-5; possibly TRBD1 for D (5 bases). The CDR3 covers 15 residues. From germline, CDR1 is SGHAT and CDR2 FQNNGV. With 5 bases removed from V and 1 base from J, the gap between germline ends came to 12 bases.

This rearrangement joins TRBV6-5 to TRBJ2-3, with D maybe TRBD1 (6 bases). The CDR3 has 14 residues. V gave up 6 bases and J gave up 2 bases, with 12 bases separating them. Germline V gene lookup returns CDR1 MNHEY and CDR2 SVGAGI. CDR3 in amino acids: CASSRGQITDTQYF. In DNA, the CDR3 is TGTGCCAGCAGCCGCGGACAGATCACAGATACGCAGTATTTT.

The gene calls are TRBV7-9 and TRBJ1-5, with TRBD1 matching 8 bases. The CDR3 runs 13 residues. Trimming at V came to 5 bases and at J to 4 bases, leaving 1 base not matched to a gene. The germline V gene has CDR1 SEHNR and CDR2 FQNEAQ (reference sequence). The CDR3 sequence is CASSGQGNQPQHF. CDR3 nucleotide sequence: TGTGCCAGCAGCGGACAGGGAAATCAGCCCCAGCATTTT.